Each of the 21 T cell receptor beta chains below was sequenced from the same sample in a study of shared clonotypes between healthy human individuals. Repertoires were generated with immunoSEQ multiplex PCR, while TCRdb's copy carries only in-frame clones and drops some. The repertoire includes a few million clones, 90% to 95% of them detected once, and more than 1.5% sits in the top ten. The naive CD8 subset, CD45RO-negative cells positively selected for CCR7, excluded terminally differentiated effector memory CD45RA+ cells. Sequencing was carried out using naive CD8+ T cells from PBMCs. The origin of the receptors is a man between 18 and 29 years old in good health. Some clones in this sample may be carry-over from other donors' samples.

V usage is TRBV28 and J usage is TRBJ2-7, with TRBD1 identical over 9 bases. CDR1 MDHEN and CDR2 SYDVKM come from the germline V gene. This CDR3 contains 14 residues. With 7 bases clipped from V and 6 bases from J, the junction kept 10 bases outside the gene matches. The CDR3 DNA reads as TGTGCCAGCAATACCGGGACAGGGTTGTTCGAGCAGTACTTC. This encodes CASNTGTGLFEQYF.

The chain uses TRBV4-2 and TRBJ2-2, with 7 positions matching TRBD2. CDR1 and CDR2 (germline): LGHNA, YNFKEQ. Trimming removed 1 base from V and 0 bases from J; junction bases left unmatched: 14. The CDR3 spans 20 residues. CDR3 nucleotide sequence: TGTGCCAGCAGCCAAGGTGGAGTTGCTAGCGGACCCCCGAACACCGGGGAGCTGTTTTTT. Protein: CASSQGGVASGPPNTGELFF.

V gene TRBV7-6 combines with J gene TRBJ1-3; D not resolved. The CDR3 extends over 16 amino acids. The germline V gene has CDR1 SGHVS and CDR2 FNYEAQ. Trimming took 5 bases from V and 0 from J, leaving 14 bases between them. The CDR3 is CASSAPERSSGNTIYF. The CDR3 DNA reads as TGTGCCAGCAGCGCACCCGAAAGGAGCTCTGGAAACACCATATATTTT.

This clone showed up just once. This chain links TRBV9 with TRBJ2-1; 8 bases are shared with TRBD2. Trimming took 1 base from V and 2 from J; bases not matched to a gene: 2. The CDR3 is 15 amino acids. Germline V gene data show CDR1 as SGDLS and CDR2 as YYNGEE. The CDR3 is CASSVIAGPYNEQFF. CDR3 nucleotides: TGTGCCAGCAGCGTAATAGCGGGACCCTACAATGAGCAGTTCTTC.

This chain connects TRBV19 to TRBJ2-1, with D possibly matching TRBD2 (5 bases). The CDR3 sequence is 16 residues long. The V end was cut by 0 bases, the J end by 1 base, with 10 bases between. Germline CDR1 is LNHDA and CDR2 is SQIVND (reference sequence). The CDR3 spells CASSIEGSASYNEQFF. CDR3 in DNA: TGTGCCAGTAGTATAGAAGGTAGCGCTTCCTACAATGAGCAGTTCTTC.

The chain carries TRBV28 and TRBJ1-2, with unresolved D. Trimming left V 3 bases short and J 5 bases short, with 16 bases between. Germline V CDR1 and CDR2: MDHEN, SYDVKM. This CDR3 spans 15 amino acids. CDR3: CASSFTTLLGYGYTF. DNA for the CDR3: TGTGCCAGCAGTTTCACAACCCTTCTGGGATATGGCTACACCTTC.

The chain combines TRBV7-2 with TRBJ1-5; 9 positions match TRBD1. V was clipped by 3 bases and J by 4 bases; unmatched bases: 7. The germline gives CDR1 SGHTA, CDR2 FQGNSA. There are 16 residues in the CDR3. The CDR3: CASSFAPGQGNQPQHF. The DNA of the CDR3 is TGTGCCAGCAGCTTCGCACCGGGACAGGGAAATCAGCCCCAGCATTTT. The entire variable domain, with the rest obtained from reference TRBV7-2 and TRBJ1-5, is as follows: GAGVSQSPSNKVTEKGKDVELRCDPISGHTALYWYRQSLGQGLEFLIYFQGNSAPDKSGLPSDRFSAERTGGSVSTLTIQRTQQEDSAVYLCASSFAPGQGNQPQHFGDGTRLSIL.

J is TRBJ1-1 and V is TRBV6-5; unclear D gene. The V and J ends lost 4 bases and 6 bases respectively, with 15 bases between them. The CDR3 sequence is 14 residues long. Germline V gene data show CDR1 as MNHEY and CDR2 as SVGAGI. CDR3 sequence reads: CASSSLGRAPEAFF. CDR3 coding DNA: TGTGCCAGCAGTTCACTCGGACGGGCCCCTGAAGCTTTCTTT.

This sequence joins TRBV27 and TRBJ2-3, with 8 bases fitting TRBD1. The V and J ends lost 6 bases and 4 bases, in that order; junction bases with no gene match: 18. CDR3 length equals 18 residues. Germline lookup yields CDR1 MNHEY and CDR2 SMNVEV (reference sequence). CDR3: CASRIRPGQGIGADTQYF. The CDR3 DNA sequence: TGTGCCAGCAGAATTCGCCCCGGACAGGGAATAGGGGCAGATACGCAGTATTTT.

The chain recombines TRBV30 with TRBJ2-2; D might be TRBD2 (6 bases). Germline values: CDR1 GTSNPN, CDR2 SVGIG (reference sequence). Trimming cost V 7 bases and J 6 bases, with 21 bases left between them. This CDR3 comprises 15 residues. CDR3 DNA sequence: TGTGCCTACCCCTCTGGGGGGAGAGTGGCCGGGGAGCTGTTTTTT. Its protein product is CAYPSGGRVAGELFF.

This chain connects TRBV19 to TRBJ1-5; perhaps TRBD1 as D (6 bases). Germline V CDR1 and CDR2: LNHDA, SQIVND (reference sequence). V gave up 1 base and J gave up 3 bases, with 13 bases separating them. The CDR3 runs 16 residues. The CDR3 DNA is TGTGCCAGTAGTATAGTTTCGTGGGACAACAATCAGCCCCAGCATTTT. Encoded protein: CASSIVSWDNNQPQHF.

This clone was seen a single time. This sequence joins TRBV5-4 and TRBJ2-5; D unresolved. Germline CDR1 SGHNT, CDR2 YYREEE (reference sequence). The germline V and J ends were trimmed by 2 bases and 1 base, with 15 bases remaining between them. This CDR3 comprises 16 residues. CDR3: CASSFSPYSPQETQYF. The CDR3 DNA reads TGTGCCAGCAGCTTCTCGCCCTACAGCCCCCAAGAGACCCAGTACTTC.

This clone was seen many times. The V gene is TRBV6-6, the J gene TRBJ2-7; 11 nucleotides agree with TRBD2. The CDR3 consists of 15 residues. Germline CDR1 reads MNHNY; CDR2 reads SVGAGI (reference sequence). The ends lost 2 bases at V and 3 bases at J; junction bases unmatched: 3. CDR3 region: CASSYDGTSGYEQYF. The CDR3 bases are TGTGCCAGCAGTTACGATGGGACTAGCGGCTACGAGCAGTACTTC.

In nucleotides, the CDR3 is TGTGCCAGCTCACCGGGACAGGGTGAATACGAGCAGTACTTC. Its protein is CASSPGQGEYEQYF. The chain uses TRBV18 and TRBJ2-7, with TRBD1 matching 9 bases. The CDR3 runs to 14 residues. V gave up 3 bases and J gave up 4 bases; unmatched junction bases: 4. CDR1 and CDR2 from the germline V gene are KGHSH and LQKENI.

The V and J genes are TRBV4-2 and TRBJ1-5; 9 nucleotides align to TRBD1. V lost 0 bases and J lost 7; bases outside the gene matches: 22. Germline CDR1 reads LGHNA; CDR2 reads YNFKEQ. CDR3 length equals 21 residues. This CDR3 reads CASSQDLLYGVRDRAKQPQHF. DNA of the CDR3: TGTGCCAGCAGCCAAGATCTTCTATATGGGGTACGGGACAGGGCGAAACAGCCCCAGCATTTT.

The rearrangement links TRBV7-9 to TRBJ1-2; D gene ambiguous. The germline V gene encodes CDR1 SEHNR and CDR2 FQNEAQ (reference sequence). The CDR3 is 13 amino acids. Deletions cut 1 base from V and 8 bases from J, with 11 bases between. The CDR3 here is CASSLGDGDGYTF. CDR3 nucleotides: TGTGCCAGCAGCTTAGGAGACGGAGACGGCTACACCTTC.

The rearrangement uses TRBV11-2 and TRBJ2-7, with 7 bases matching TRBD2. This CDR3 is built from 14 residues. Germline loops: CDR1 SGHAT, CDR2 FQNNGV. After removal of 7 bases from V and 3 bases from J, the junction contained 9 bases not matched to a gene. The CDR3 DNA is TGTGCCAGCACGCCGATTGGGGAGGGCTACGAGCAGTACTTC. It encodes CASTPIGEGYEQYF.

The V and J genes are TRBV4-1 and TRBJ2-7; 7 bases match TRBD2. The CDR3 has 16 residues. J was trimmed by 5 bases and V by 0 bases; bases with no gene match: 10. Germline V gives CDR1 MGHRA, CDR2 YSYEKL. The CDR3 DNA follows: TGCGCCAGCAGCCAAGAGGATTGGGGGGGAAGCAACGAGCAGTACTTC. It specifies CASSQEDWGGSNEQYF.

V is TRBV4-3 and J is TRBJ1-5; the D gene is possibly TRBD1 (5 bases). Trimming took 0 bases from V and 3 from J, leaving 18 bases between them. The CDR3 length is 18 residues. Germline lookup yields CDR1 LGHNA and CDR2 YSLEER. The DNA of the CDR3 is TGCGCCAGCAGCCAAGATCGCCTCGGGGGAACAGACAATCAGCCCCAGCATTTT. Amino acids: CASSQDRLGGTDNQPQHF.

This chain uses TRBV7-9 with TRBJ2-3; 8 bases fit TRBD2. J was trimmed by 6 bases and V by 3 bases; bases with no gene match: 8. CDR3 length: 15 amino acids. Germline-derived CDR1 and CDR2 are SEHNR and FQNEAQ (reference sequence). The CDR3 DNA is TGTGCCAGCAGCTTTGGAGCGGGAGCTGGCGATACGCAGTATTTT. It codes for CASSFGAGAGDTQYF. The full variable domain, with the rest looked up from reference TRBV7-9 and TRBJ2-3, is DTGVSQNPRHKITKRGQNVTFRCDPISEHNRLYWYRQTLGQGPEFLTYFQNEAQLEKSRLLSDRFSAERPKGSFSTLEIQRTEQGDSAMYLCASSFGAGAGDTQYFGPGTRLTVL.

This chain uses TRBV29-1 with TRBJ1-2; D call uncertain. In germline, CDR1 is SQVTM, CDR2 ANQGSEA. V was cut by 6 bases and J by 4 bases, with 9 bases left in between. The CDR3 is made up of 11 amino acids. CDR3 DNA: TGCAGCGTCACCCACCTCTATGGCTACACCTTC. Amino acids: CSVTHLYGYTF.